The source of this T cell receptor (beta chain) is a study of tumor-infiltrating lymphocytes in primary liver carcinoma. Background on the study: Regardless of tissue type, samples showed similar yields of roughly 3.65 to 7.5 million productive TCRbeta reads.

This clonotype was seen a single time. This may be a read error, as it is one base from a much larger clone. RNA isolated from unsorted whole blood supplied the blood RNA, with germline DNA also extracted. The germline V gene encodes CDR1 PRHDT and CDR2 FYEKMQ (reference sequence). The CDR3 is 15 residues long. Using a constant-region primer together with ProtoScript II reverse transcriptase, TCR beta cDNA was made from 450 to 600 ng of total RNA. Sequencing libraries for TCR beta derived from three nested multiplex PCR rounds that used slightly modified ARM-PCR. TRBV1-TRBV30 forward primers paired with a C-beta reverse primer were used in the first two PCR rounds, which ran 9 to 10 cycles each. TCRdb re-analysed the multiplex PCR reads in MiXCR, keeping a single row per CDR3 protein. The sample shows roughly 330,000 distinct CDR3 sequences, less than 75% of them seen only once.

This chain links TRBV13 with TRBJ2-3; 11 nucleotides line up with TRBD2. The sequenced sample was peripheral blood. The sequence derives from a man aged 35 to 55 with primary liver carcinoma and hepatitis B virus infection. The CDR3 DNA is TGTGCCAGCAGCTTTACTAGCGGGAGCACAGATATGCAGTATTTT. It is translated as CASSFTSGSTDMQYF. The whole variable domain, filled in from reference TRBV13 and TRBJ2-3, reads AAGVIQSPRHLIKEKRETATLKCYPIPRHDTVYWYQQGPGQDPQFLISFYEKMQSDKGSIPDRFSAQQFSDYHSELNMSSLELGDSALYFCASSFTSGSTDMQYFGPGTRLTVL.